Listed here are 21 T cell receptor beta chains from one sample, sequenced in a study of response to subunit inactivated influenza vaccine. TCRdb called the RT-PCR reads again in MiXCR, with one record for every CDR3 protein. This table has 500,000 to 550,000 distinct CDR3 sequences, approximately 7.7% appearing once. The source material was PBMCs from blood, sampled less than 30 months after vaccination. The receptors come from a man aged 45 to 75 who received an inactivated influenza vaccine.

This chain links TRBV6-2 or TRBV6-3 with TRBJ2-3; 9 nucleotides agree with TRBD2. V was clipped by 6 bases and J by 6 bases; unmatched bases: 7. The CDR3 runs to 14 residues. CDR1 is MNHEY, CDR2 SVGEGT, per germline. The CDR3 DNA reads TGTGCCAGCAGCCGTGGACTAGCGACCGATACGCAGTATTTT. Its protein product is CASSRGLATDTQYF.

This clonotype has more than one count but fewer than ten. The V and J genes are TRBV19 and TRBJ2-1; 9 bases fit TRBD1. V shed 6 bases, J shed 4 bases, and the junction held 7 bases outside the gene matches. The CDR3 loop spans 15 amino acids. CDR1 is LNHDA, CDR2 SQIVND, per germline (reference sequence). The CDR3 DNA reads TGTGCCAGTAGAACGTCCGGGACAGGGTACAATGAGCAGTTCTTC. This encodes CASRTSGTGYNEQFF.

The CDR3 DNA follows: TGCGCCAGCACTCCCCAGGGAAGGTCCTACGAGCAGTACTTC. Its translation: CASTPQGRSYEQYF. The chain has TRBV5-1 and TRBJ2-7, with a weak D call TRBD1 (5 bases). The ends were cut back, 6 bases at V and 1 base at J, with 14 bases in the middle. The CDR3 length is 14 residues. Looked up from germline, CDR1 is SGHRS and CDR2 is YFSETQ.

This clonotype was counted at least ten times. This chain uses TRBV12-3 or TRBV12-4 with TRBJ1-2, with TRBD1 identical over 7 bases. The trim removed 5 bases at V and 4 bases at J, leaving 4 bases unmatched. The CDR3 has 13 amino acids. CDR3 protein: CASSPQGSYGYTF. In DNA, the CDR3 is TGTGCCAGCAGTCCACAGGGGAGCTATGGCTACACCTTC.

This clonotype showed up just a few times. The rearrangement uses TRBV6-5 and TRBJ2-2; 7 bases match TRBD2. This CDR3 region has 15 residues. V dropped 0 bases and J dropped 5; count of bases not matched to a gene: 3. Germline V gene lookup returns CDR1 MNHEY and CDR2 SVGAGI. The CDR3 DNA reads TGTGCCAGCAGTTACTCAGGGGAGGGGACCGGGGAGCTGTTTTTT. This gives the protein CASSYSGEGTGELFF.

The chain is built from TRBV30 and TRBJ2-1; D is perhaps TRBD1 or TRBD2 (5 bases each). V gave up 1 base and J gave up 10 bases, with 20 bases separating them. Germline CDR1 GTSNPN, CDR2 SVGIG (reference sequence). The CDR3 runs 15 residues. In nucleotides, the CDR3 is TGTGCCTGGAGTGAAGGGACCGCATCGTTTTGGGAGCAGTTCTTC. It yields the protein CAWSEGTASFWEQFF.

The chain couples TRBV20-1 to TRBJ2-7; TRBD1 agrees at 8 bases. This CDR3 is 16 amino acids long. Losses at the gene ends were 6 bases for V and 3 bases for J; bases not matched to a gene: 16. The germline V gene encodes CDR1 DFQATT and CDR2 SNEGSKA (reference sequence). CDR3 bases: TGCAGTGCAACTAACCCCCGGACAGGGATTCTCTACGAGCAGTACTTC. It encodes CSATNPRTGILYEQYF.

This chain links TRBV11-2 with TRBJ2-1, with TRBD2 matching over 13 bases. V lost 0 bases and J lost 3; bases outside the gene matches: 8. Germline V gene sequence: CDR1 SGHAT, CDR2 FQNNGV. The CDR3 has 19 amino acids. CDR3 bases: TGTGCCAGCAGCTTAGATTATGGGACTAGCGGGGACAACTACAATGAGCAGTTCTTC. It encodes CASSLDYGTSGDNYNEQFF.

This clonotype was detected a few times. CDR3 in DNA: TGTGCCATCAGTGAAGGAGGGTATCAGCCCCAGCATTTT. The encoded protein is CAISEGGYQPQHF. The rearrangement links TRBV10-3 to TRBJ1-5; no firm D call. The CDR3 has 13 residues. V shed 3 bases and J shed 5 bases, with 8 bases lying between them. Germline V lookup: CDR1 ENHRY, CDR2 SYGVKD.

The chain is built from TRBV18 and TRBJ1-1, with 7 nucleotides matching TRBD1. The CDR3 extends over 13 amino acids. Germline values: CDR1 KGHSH, CDR2 LQKENI. Trimming at V came to 5 bases and at J to 11 bases, leaving 11 bases not matched to a gene. The CDR3 loop reads CASSEQGIRDAFF. For the CDR3, the DNA is TGTGCCAGCTCAGAACAGGGGATTAGGGATGCTTTCTTT.

This clonotype has ten or more counts. This rearrangement joins TRBV7-2 to TRBJ1-2, with a possible D match to TRBD1 (5 bases). The CDR3 has 15 residues. The V and J ends lost 1 base and 3 bases respectively, with 12 bases between them. The germline V gene has CDR1 SGHTA and CDR2 FQGNSA. The CDR3 protein is CASSLVGAGDYGYTF. DNA for the CDR3: TGTGCCAGCAGCTTAGTTGGGGCCGGGGACTATGGCTACACCTTC. Combining the CDR3 with reference TRBV7-2 and TRBJ1-2 gives the whole variable domain GAGVSQSPSNKVTEKGKDVELRCDPISGHTALYWYRQSLGQGLEFLIYFQGNSAPDKSGLPSDRFSAERTGGSVSTLTIQRTQQEDSAVYLCASSLVGAGDYGYTFGSGTRLTVV.

The chain recombines TRBV7-2 with TRBJ2-2; no clear D. V dropped 6 bases and J dropped 3 bases, with 11 bases sitting between them. The CDR3 contains 14 residues. Germline V gene sequence: CDR1 SGHTA, CDR2 FQGNSA. CDR3 bases: TGTGCCAGCAGTACAAGACCCTACACCGGGGAGCTGTTTTTT. Protein product: CASSTRPYTGELFF. Full variable domain (missing parts from reference TRBV7-2 and TRBJ2-2): GAGVSQSPSNKVTEKGKDVELRCDPISGHTALYWYRQSLGQGLEFLIYFQGNSAPDKSGLPSDRFSAERTGGSVSTLTIQRTQQEDSAVYLCASSTRPYTGELFFGEGSRLTVL.

Only a few counts were recorded for this clonotype. The chain joins TRBV6-1 to TRBJ1-2; D possibly corresponds to TRBD1 (6 bases). Trimming took off 4 bases at V and 4 bases at J, with 16 bases between the two ends. Germline V gene lookup returns CDR1 MNHNS and CDR2 SASEGT. CDR3 length: 15 residues. CDR3 protein: CASSAEAGTFYGYTF. The CDR3 DNA reads TGTGCCAGCAGTGCTGAGGCCGGGACATTCTATGGCTACACCTTC.

The sample holds many counts of this clonotype. The chain is built from TRBV9 and TRBJ2-2; possibly TRBD1 or TRBD2 for D (5 bases each). V gave up 2 bases and J gave up 1 base, with 6 bases separating them. The germline V gene has CDR1 SGDLS and CDR2 YYNGEE. The CDR3 is 14 amino acids. The CDR3 reads CASSVGRNTGELFF. The CDR3 DNA sequence: TGTGCCAGCAGCGTGGGACGGAACACCGGGGAGCTGTTTTTT.

This clonotype was detected a few times. The genes are TRBV4-1 and TRBJ2-1; TRBD2 agrees at 8 bases. Trimming at V came to 1 base and at J to 5 bases, leaving 1 base not matched to a gene. CDR1 and CDR2 (germline): MGHRA, YSYEKL. The CDR3 contains 14 residues. The CDR3 bases are TGCGCCAGCAGCCAAGTAGCGGGGAACAATGAGCAGTTCTTC. It specifies CASSQVAGNNEQFF.

This clonotype was detected a few times. The V call is TRBV5-4, the J call TRBJ2-1; the match to TRBD2 covers 8 bases. The CDR3 runs to 16 residues. The V gene's germline CDR1 is SGHNT and CDR2 YYREEE (reference sequence). V was clipped by 4 bases and J by 2 bases; unmatched bases: 8. The CDR3 loop reads CASSTREGLAYNEQFF. The CDR3 DNA is TGTGCCAGCAGCACTCGGGAGGGACTAGCCTACAATGAGCAGTTCTTC.

Ten or more counts support this clonotype. This chain links TRBV12-3 or TRBV12-4 with TRBJ1-1; a possible D gene is TRBD1 (6 bases). Trimming left V 6 bases short and J 2 bases short, with 10 bases between. This CDR3 spans 13 amino acids. CDR3 region: CASSRGVNTEAFF. The CDR3, as DNA: TGTGCCAGCAGCAGGGGAGTTAACACTGAAGCTTTCTTT.

This clonotype was found a few times. The chain recombines TRBV2 with TRBJ1-5; D gene unclear. V was cut by 2 bases and J by 0 bases, with 5 bases left in between. There are 14 residues in the CDR3. The germline V gene encodes CDR1 SNHLY and CDR2 FYNNEI. In DNA form, the CDR3 reads TGTGCCAGCAGTGAATTCCTTAGCAATCAGCCCCAGCATTTT. It codes for CASSEFLSNQPQHF.

This clonotype appeared a few times. The rearrangement links TRBV6-2 or TRBV6-3 to TRBJ2-2, with no clear D. With 6 bases removed from V and 6 bases from J, the gap between germline ends came to 8 bases. CDR1 and CDR2 (germline): MNHEY, SVGEGT. The CDR3 length is 12 residues. This CDR3 is CASSRAAGELFF. The CDR3 DNA follows: TGTGCCAGCAGCCGGGCAGCCGGGGAGCTGTTTTTT.

This clonotype occurred a few times. This chain links TRBV7-2 with TRBJ1-5, with TRBD1 matching 10 bases. Trimming took 5 bases from V and 5 from J; bases not matched to a gene: 9. The CDR3 spans 16 residues. Germline V lookup: CDR1 SGHTA, CDR2 FQGNSA. The CDR3, as DNA: TGTGCCAGCAGCCCCCGGGACAGGGGTTTGCATCAGCCCCAGCATTTT. Translated, it gives CASSPRDRGLHQPQHF.

This clonotype has at least ten counts. This chain joins TRBV5-1 and TRBJ2-7; 7 bases are a match to TRBD2. Germline CDR1 is SGHRS and CDR2 is YFSETQ. The CDR3 covers 15 residues. J was trimmed by 2 bases and V by 4 bases; bases with no gene match: 9. The CDR3 coding sequence is TGCGCCAGCAGCCCAAAAGCGGGGACTGCCTACGAGCAGTACTTC. Translated, it gives CASSPKAGTAYEQYF.